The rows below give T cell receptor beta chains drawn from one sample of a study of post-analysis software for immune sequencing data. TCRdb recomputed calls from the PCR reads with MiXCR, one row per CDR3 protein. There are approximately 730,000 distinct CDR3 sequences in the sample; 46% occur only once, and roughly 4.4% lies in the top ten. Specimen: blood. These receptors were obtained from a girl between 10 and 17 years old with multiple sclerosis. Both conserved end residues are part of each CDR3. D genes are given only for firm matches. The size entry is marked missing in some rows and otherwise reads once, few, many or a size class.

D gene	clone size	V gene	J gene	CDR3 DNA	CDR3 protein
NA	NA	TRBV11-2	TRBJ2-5	TGTGCCAGCAGCCCCCCCCACTATCCAGAGACCCAGTACTTC	CASSPPHYPETQYF
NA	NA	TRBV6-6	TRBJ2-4	TGTGCCAGCAGTTTCTTCGTGCTCTTAGCCAAAAACATTCAGTACTTC	CASSFFVLLAKNIQYF
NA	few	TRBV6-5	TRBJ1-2	TGTGCCAGCAGTTACTCCCGGACTAACTATGGCTACACCTTC	CASSYSRTNYGYTF
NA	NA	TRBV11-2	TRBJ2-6	TGTGCCAGCAGCCTCACATGGGCTGGGGCCAACGTCCTGACTTTC	CASSLTWAGANVLTF
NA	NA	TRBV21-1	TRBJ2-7	TGTGCCAGCAGCAAAGGTGTCCCTCCTAGCGGGAGCCTCTCATGCTACGAGCAGTACTTC	CASSKGVPPSGSLSCYEQYF
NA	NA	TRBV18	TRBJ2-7	TGTGCCAGCAGCCCTGGACGGGACTACGAGCAGTACTTC	CASSPGRDYEQYF
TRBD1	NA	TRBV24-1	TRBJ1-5	TGTGCCACCAGTGATTTCAAGGGGGCAAACAATCAGCCCCAGCATTTT	CATSDFKGANNQPQHF
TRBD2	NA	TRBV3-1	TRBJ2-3	TGTGCCAGCAGCCCCCGGACTAGCGGGAAATTGACAGATACGCAGTATTTT	CASSPRTSGKLTDTQYF
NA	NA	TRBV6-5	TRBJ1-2	TGTGCCAGCAGTTACGAGGGGTCTTTCTATGGCTACACCTTC	CASSYEGSFYGYTF
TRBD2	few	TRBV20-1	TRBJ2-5	TGCAGTGCTTGGGGACTAGCGGGACAGGAGACCCAGTACTTC	CSAWGLAGQETQYF
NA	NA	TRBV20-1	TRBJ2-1	TGCAGTGCTCAAGCCCCCGGGACTCAAGGCTACAATGAGCAGTTCTTC	CSAQAPGTQGYNEQFF
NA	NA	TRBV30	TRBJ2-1	TGTGCCTGGAGGGTAAATGAGCAGTTCTTC	CAWRVNEQFF
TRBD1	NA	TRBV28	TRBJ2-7	TGTGCCAGCAGACTTCGGGACAGGGGGCTTGAACGGTACGAGCAGTACTTC	CASRLRDRGLERYEQYF
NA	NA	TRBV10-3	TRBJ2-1	TGTGCCATCAGTGAGTCAGGGGTAGAAGCCGATGAGCAGGTCTTC	CAISESGVEADEQVF
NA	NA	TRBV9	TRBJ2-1	TGTGCCAGCAGCGTAGATGGAGTGGGAGGACCCCACTCTGAGCAGTTCTTC	CASSVDGVGGPHSEQFF
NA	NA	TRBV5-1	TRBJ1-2	TGCGCCATCAGCGAACCTACAGGATATGGCTACACCTTC	CAISEPTGYGYTF
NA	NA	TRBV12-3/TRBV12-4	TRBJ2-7	TGTGCCAGCAGTTTTCAGGTCCCAACCGGGACGGCCAACTACGAGCAGTACTTC	CASSFQVPTGTANYEQYF
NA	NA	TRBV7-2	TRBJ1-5	TGTGCCAGCAGCTTCACAGGCGCCAATCAGCCCCAGCATTTT	CASSFTGANQPQHF
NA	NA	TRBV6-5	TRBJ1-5	TGTGCCAGCAGATTGGACAGAGGGAGTCAGCCCCAGCATTTT	CASRLDRGSQPQHF
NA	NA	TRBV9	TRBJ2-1	TGTGCCAGCAGCGCCGGGGGACCTTTGGAGCAGTTCTTC	CASSAGGPLEQFF
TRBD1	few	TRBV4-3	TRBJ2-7	TGCGCCAGCAGCCAAGAGGTCGGACAGGCTTACTACGAGCAGTACTTC	CASSQEVGQAYYEQYF
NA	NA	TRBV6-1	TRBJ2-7	TGTGCCAGCAGTGACCGGGGACTCACCTACGAGCAGTACTTC	CASSDRGLTYEQYF
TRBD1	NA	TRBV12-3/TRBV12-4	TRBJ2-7	TGTGCCAGCAGTTTAGATTCGGACAGGGCCTACGAGCAGTACTTC	CASSLDSDRAYEQYF
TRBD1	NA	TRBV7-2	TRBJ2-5	TGTGCCAGCAGCTTAGCCGACAGGGGTCCTAAAGAGACCCAGTACTTC	CASSLADRGPKETQYF
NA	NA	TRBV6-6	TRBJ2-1	TGTGCCAGCAGCCAAGCCCGGGGCAGCGAGTACAATGAGCAGTTCTTC	CASSQARGSEYNEQFF
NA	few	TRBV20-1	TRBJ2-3	TGCAGTGCTAGAGTTGGACAGACCTATCGCACAGATACGCAGTATTTT	CSARVGQTYRTDTQYF
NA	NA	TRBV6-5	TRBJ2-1	TGTGCCAGCACCCCCCAGGGACCCTACAATGAGCAGTTCTTC	CASTPQGPYNEQFF
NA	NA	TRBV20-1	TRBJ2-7	TGCAGTGTTCGAGGGTCGGCGTACGAGCAGTACTTC	CSVRGSAYEQYF
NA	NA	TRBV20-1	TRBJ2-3	TGCAGTGCCAATAACGCCGGGACGGCCCGAACAGATACGCAGTATTTT	CSANNAGTARTDTQYF
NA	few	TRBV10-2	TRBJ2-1	TGCGCCAGCAGTCGGCACCTAGATCCTTCCCCCTACAATGAGCAGTTCTTC	CASSRHLDPSPYNEQFF
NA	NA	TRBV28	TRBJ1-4	TGTGCCAGCAGTTTCCGACTAGCAACTAATGAAAAACTGTTTTTT	CASSFRLATNEKLFF
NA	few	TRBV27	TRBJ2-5	TGTGCCAGCCTCCTTGCAGGGCAACTGTACTTC	CASLLAGQLYF
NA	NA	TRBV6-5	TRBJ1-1	TGTGCCAGCAGTTATCTAGTTACAGGGAGCTTGGAGGACACTGAAGCTTTCTTT	CASSYLVTGSLEDTEAFF
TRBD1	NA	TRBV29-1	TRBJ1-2	TGCAGCGTGCGACAGGGTGTAGGGGGCTACACCTTC	CSVRQGVGGYTF
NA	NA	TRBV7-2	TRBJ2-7	TGTGCCAGCAGCTTAAACGACTACGAGCAGTACTTC	CASSLNDYEQYF
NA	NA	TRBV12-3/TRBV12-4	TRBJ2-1	TGTGCCAGCAGCCCACTGGCCTCGGGACTTAACAATGAGCAGTTCTTC	CASSPLASGLNNEQFF
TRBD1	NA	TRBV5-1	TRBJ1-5	TGCGCCAGCAGCTTGGAGACAGGGGGGAATCAGCCCCAGCATTTT	CASSLETGGNQPQHF
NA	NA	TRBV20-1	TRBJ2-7	TGCAGTGCAGAATGGACTTCGAAGTCCTACGAGCAGTACTTC	CSAEWTSKSYEQYF
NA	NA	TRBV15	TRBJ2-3	TGTGCCACCAGCCTCGACAGGGACTCTACAGATACGCAGTATTTT	CATSLDRDSTDTQYF
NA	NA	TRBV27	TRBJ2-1	TGTGCCAGCAGTTTAGGAGGGTTCGATGAGCAGTTCTTC	CASSLGGFDEQFF
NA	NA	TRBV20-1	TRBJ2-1	TGCAGTGCTAGATCCCCGGACGCCGAATCCTACAATGAGCAGTTCTTC	CSARSPDAESYNEQFF
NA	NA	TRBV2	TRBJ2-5	TGTGCCAGCAGTGAAGCGTTGGGGGAGGAGACCCAGTACTTC	CASSEALGEETQYF
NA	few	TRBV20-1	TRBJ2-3	TGCAGTGCTAGAGATCGGGTAGCGGTCACAGATACGCAGTATTTT	CSARDRVAVTDTQYF
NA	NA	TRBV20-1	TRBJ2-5	TGCAGTGCTAGAGGGCAGGATGGAAAGACCCAGTACTTC	CSARGQDGKTQYF